Listed below are T cell receptor beta chains from one sample, sequenced in a study of human T cells and chemical hapten exposure. TCRdb redid the calling of the RACE reads with MiXCR, one entry per CDR3 protein. The table lists approximately 77,000 distinct CDR3 sequences, 11% to 15% of them singletons. The sequenced sample was whole blood, obtained in connection with sensitization to the hapten diphenylcyclopropenone (DPC). The receptors here all came from a woman in her forties or fifties with alopecia areata. Some clones in this sample may be carry-over from other donors' samples. The CDR3 runs from the conserved cysteine through the conserved F or W. D genes are given only for firm matches. Some rows mark clone size as missing; the rest say once, few, many or name a class of expanded clone.

clone_size	j_call	d_call	v_call	cdr3_length	cdr3_nt	cdr3_aa
few	TRBJ2-2	.	TRBV7-9	11	TGTGCCAGCAGTCAGTTCGGGGAGCTGTTTTTT	CASSQFGELFF
few	TRBJ2-7	TRBD2	TRBV20-1	14	TGCAGTGCTAGAGGACTAGCGCATTCCTACGAGCAGTACTTC	CSARGLAHSYEQYF
few	TRBJ1-6	.	TRBV12-3/TRBV12-4	14	TGTGCCAGCAAACTAGACATAACTAATTCACCCCTCCACTTT	CASKLDITNSPLHF
.	TRBJ2-4	.	TRBV20-1	12	TGCAGTGCTACCCAGGTCAAAAACATTCAGTACTTC	CSATQVKNIQYF
many	TRBJ2-5	TRBD2	TRBV20-1	14	TGCAGTGCTAGGATAGCGGGGGGCCAAGAGACCCAGTACTTC	CSARIAGGQETQYF
.	TRBJ2-3	.	TRBV5-1	14	TGCGCCAGCAGCTTGGAAGGGGGTGTAGATACGCAGTATTTT	CASSLEGGVDTQYF
few	TRBJ2-3	.	TRBV20-1	15	TGCAGTGCCCAACCCGGGCTGGGAAACTCGGATACGCAGTATTTT	CSAQPGLGNSDTQYF
many	TRBJ2-7	.	TRBV12-3/TRBV12-4	12	TGTGCCAGCAGTTTTTCGGGGAACGAGCAGTACTTC	CASSFSGNEQYF
.	TRBJ1-2	.	TRBV5-6	12	TGTGCCAGCAGCCTGACAGATCGCGGCTACACCTTC	CASSLTDRGYTF
many	TRBJ1-4	TRBD1	TRBV7-9	16	TGTGCCAGCAGCTACGGACAGGGAGGATTGACCGAAAAACTGTTTTTT	CASSYGQGGLTEKLFF
.	TRBJ2-2	.	TRBV6-5	13	TGTGCCAGCAGTTCCCCCGGGTCCGGGGAGCTGTTTTTT	CASSSPGSGELFF
few	TRBJ1-5	.	TRBV7-2	14	TGTGCCAGCAGCGCCGGGTTGGGCAATCAGCCCCAGCATTTT	CASSAGLGNQPQHF
.	TRBJ2-1	TRBD2	TRBV7-2	17	TGTGCCAGCAGCTTAGTCCTACTAGCGGGAGGCTCCAATGAGCAGTTCTTC	CASSLVLLAGGSNEQFF
.	TRBJ2-5	.	TRBV27	18	TGTGCCAGCAGTCCTCGTAGATGGACAGAACTCATCCAAGAGACCCAGTACTTC	CASSPRRWTELIQETQYF
once	TRBJ1-1	.	TRBV11-2	13	TGTGCCAGCAGCTTAGAGCGATTAGCTGAAGCTTTCTTT	CASSLERLAEAFF
.	TRBJ2-7	TRBD1	TRBV19	14	TGTGCCAGTAGTACTGAGACAGGGAAGTCTGAGCAGTACTTC	CASSTETGKSEQYF
many	TRBJ2-3	TRBD2	TRBV28	14	TGTGCCAGCAGCCTAGCGGGAGAGGCAGATACGCAGTATTTT	CASSLAGEADTQYF
.	TRBJ2-1	.	TRBV20-1	14	TGCAGTGCTAGAGAAATTCGCTCCTTCGATGAGCAGTTCTTC	CSAREIRSFDEQFF
few	TRBJ2-7	TRBD1	TRBV19	15	TGTGCCAGTAGCCCCTCAAGTACAGGGGCGTACGAGCAGTACTTC	CASSPSSTGAYEQYF
.	TRBJ2-1	.	TRBV20-1	12	TGCAGTGCAGGGGACAATCGGGGTGAGCAGTTCTTC	CSAGDNRGEQFF
few	TRBJ2-1	TRBD1	TRBV5-4	15	TGTGCCAGCAGCTTGCCGGGACAGGGGAGTAACGAGCAGTTCTTC	CASSLPGQGSNEQFF
few	TRBJ1-1	TRBD1	TRBV18	14	TGTGCCAGCTCACCCCAGGGGGCGCACACTGAAGCTTTCTTT	CASSPQGAHTEAFF
many	TRBJ2-1	TRBD1	TRBV28	15	TGTGCCAGCAGTTTAACCGGACAGGGGAGGAATGAGCAGTTCTTC	CASSLTGQGRNEQFF
few	TRBJ2-1	TRBD2	TRBV10-3	14	TGTGCCATCAGTCCGGCTAGCGGGAAAAATGAGCAGTTCTTC	CAISPASGKNEQFF
many	TRBJ2-6	.	TRBV5-1	15	TGCGCCAGCCAGGGCATGACCTCTGGGGCCAACGTCCTGACTTTC	CASQGMTSGANVLTF
few	TRBJ2-2	.	TRBV5-6	14	TGTGCCAGCAGCTTTAGAGGACACACCGGGGAGCTGTTTTTT	CASSFRGHTGELFF
few	TRBJ2-3	TRBD1	TRBV7-2	15	TGTGCCAGCAGCTTGACAGGGATCAGCACAGATACGCAGTATTTT	CASSLTGISTDTQYF
many	TRBJ1-5	TRBD1	TRBV2	13	TGTGCCAGCACCCAGGGGGTAAATCAGCCCCAGCATTTT	CASTQGVNQPQHF
.	TRBJ2-3	.	TRBV6-1	17	TGTGCCAGCAGTGATTTATCGAGAATGCTTAGCACAGATACGCAGTATTTT	CASSDLSRMLSTDTQYF
.	TRBJ2-7	TRBD2	TRBV28	15	TGTGCCAGCAGCCCGGCACTAGCGGGAGGGCACGAGCAGTACTTC	CASSPALAGGHEQYF
few	TRBJ2-5	TRBD2	TRBV5-6	15	TGTGCCAGCAGCTCATTAGCGGGAGTGCGTGAGACCCAGTACTTC	CASSSLAGVRETQYF
.	TRBJ2-3	TRBD2	TRBV5-4	15	TGTGCCAGCAGCTCGGGAGGGCCTAGCACAGATACGCAGTATTTT	CASSSGGPSTDTQYF
few	TRBJ2-1	TRBD2	TRBV2	15	TGTGCCAGCAGTGTGGTGGGAGCGGGATCCAATGAGCAGTTCTTC	CASSVVGAGSNEQFF
few	TRBJ2-5	.	TRBV7-9	15	TGTGCCAGCAGCAACCTTTTTGGGGGGCCAGAGACCCAGTACTTC	CASSNLFGGPETQYF
.	TRBJ2-2	.	TRBV20-1	13	TGCAGTGCTAGTCCGGTACGCACCGGGGAGCTGTTTTTT	CSASPVRTGELFF
few	TRBJ2-2	TRBD2	TRBV2	15	TGTGCCAGCAGCGAAGCGGGAGAGGAGGCCGGGGAGCTGTTTTTT	CASSEAGEEAGELFF
few	TRBJ2-1	.	TRBV30	10	TGTGCCTGGAGTGGAGACTCACAGTTCTTC	CAWSGDSQFF
.	TRBJ1-3	.	TRBV6-6	14	TGTGCCAGCAGTTCCCAGTTAACTGGAAACACCATATATTTT	CASSSQLTGNTIYF
few	TRBJ2-1	TRBD2	TRBV7-9	16	TGTGCCAGCAGCTTACGACTAGCGGGTAACGACAATGAGCAGTTCTTC	CASSLRLAGNDNEQFF
many	TRBJ2-7	.	TRBV7-6	13	TGTGCCAGCAGCCGCCAAGAGGGATACGAGCAGTACTTC	CASSRQEGYEQYF
few	TRBJ2-1	TRBD2	TRBV5-1	15	TGCGCCAGCAGCTTGGCGGCTAGCGGGTACAATGAGCAGTTCTTC	CASSLAASGYNEQFF
few	TRBJ2-1	TRBD1	TRBV20-1	11	TGCAGTGCTAGAGAGGACAGGGAGCAGTTCTTC	CSAREDREQFF
.	TRBJ2-5	.	TRBV14	13	TGTGCCAGCAGCCGCAGCTTTCAAGAGACCCAGTACTTC	CASSRSFQETQYF
many	TRBJ2-1	.	TRBV25-1	15	TGTGCCAGCAGTTTTGTCCCCCCCCGCGACAATGAGCAGTTCTTC	CASSFVPPRDNEQFF
many	TRBJ1-1	TRBD1	TRBV7-2	14	TGTGCCAGCGGAGGCAGGGGGCGTGAGACTGAAGCTTTCTTT	CASGGRGRETEAFF
.	TRBJ1-6	TRBD1	TRBV5-1	15	TGCGCCAGCAGCTCGAAACAGGGGAACTCTTCACCCCTCCACTTT	CASSSKQGNSSPLHF
many	TRBJ2-1	.	TRBV7-6	14	TGTGCCAGCAGCTTATCTCCACAGATCGATGAGCAGTTCTTC	CASSLSPQIDEQFF
few	TRBJ1-2	.	TRBV27	21	TGTGCCAGCAGTTTTGGCCTCCCCGAACAGGGTCCCTCTTATCCTAACTATGGCTACACCTTC	CASSFGLPEQGPSYPNYGYTF
.	TRBJ2-5	.	TRBV11-2	15	TGTGCCAGCAGCTCGAGGACGGGAGTCGTGGAGACCCAGTACTTC	CASSSRTGVVETQYF
few	TRBJ1-1	.	TRBV28	13	TGTGCCAGCAAAGAGGGGTCAAACACTGAAGCTTTCTTT	CASKEGSNTEAFF
.	TRBJ2-1	.	TRBV20-1	15	TGCAGTGCAGCCCCGCGTGAAGGAATCTACAATGAGCAGTTCTTC	CSAAPREGIYNEQFF
few	TRBJ2-5	.	TRBV3-1	12	TGTGCCAGCAGCCCGAGCCTCGAGACCCAGTACTTC	CASSPSLETQYF
.	TRBJ2-1	.	TRBV28	16	TGTGCCAGCAGTTTATATCTTTCTAACTCCTACAATGAGCAGTTCTTC	CASSLYLSNSYNEQFF
many	TRBJ2-3	.	TRBV7-2	15	TGTGCCAGCAGCTTAGGGCTTAGGAGCACAGATACGCAGTATTTT	CASSLGLRSTDTQYF